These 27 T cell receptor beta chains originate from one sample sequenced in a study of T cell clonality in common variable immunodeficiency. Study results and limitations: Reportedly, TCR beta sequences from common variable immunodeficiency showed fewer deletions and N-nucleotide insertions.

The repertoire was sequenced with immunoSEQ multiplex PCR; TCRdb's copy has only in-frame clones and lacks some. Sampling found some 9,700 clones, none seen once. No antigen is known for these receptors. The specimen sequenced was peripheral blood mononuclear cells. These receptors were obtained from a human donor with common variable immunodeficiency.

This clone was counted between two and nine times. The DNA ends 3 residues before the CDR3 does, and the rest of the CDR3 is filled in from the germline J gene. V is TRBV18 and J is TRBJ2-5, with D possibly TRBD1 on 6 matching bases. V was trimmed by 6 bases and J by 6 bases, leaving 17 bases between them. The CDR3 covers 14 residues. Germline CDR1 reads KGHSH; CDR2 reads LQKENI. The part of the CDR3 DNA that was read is TGTGCCAGCTCCTCACAGGGAAGCAATAAGACC. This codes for CASSSQGSNKT. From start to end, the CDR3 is CASSSQGSNKTQYF.

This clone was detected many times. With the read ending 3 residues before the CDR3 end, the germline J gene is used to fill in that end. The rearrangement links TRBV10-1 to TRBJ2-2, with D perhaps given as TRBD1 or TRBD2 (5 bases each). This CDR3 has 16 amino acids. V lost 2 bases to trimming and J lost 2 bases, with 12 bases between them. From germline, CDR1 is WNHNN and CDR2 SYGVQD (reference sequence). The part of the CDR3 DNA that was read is TGCGCCAGCAGTGAGAGGAGGCAGGGAAACACCGGGGAG. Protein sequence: CASSERRQGNTGE. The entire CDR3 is CASSERRQGNTGELFF.

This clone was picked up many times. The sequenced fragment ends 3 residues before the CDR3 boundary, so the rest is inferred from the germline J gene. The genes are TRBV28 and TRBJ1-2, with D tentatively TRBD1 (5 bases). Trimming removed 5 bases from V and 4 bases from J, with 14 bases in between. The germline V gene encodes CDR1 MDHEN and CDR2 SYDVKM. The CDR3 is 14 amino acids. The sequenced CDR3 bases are TGTGCCAGCAGTGAAACAGGTACCATCTATGGC. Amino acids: CASSETGTIYG. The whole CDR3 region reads CASSETGTIYGYTF.

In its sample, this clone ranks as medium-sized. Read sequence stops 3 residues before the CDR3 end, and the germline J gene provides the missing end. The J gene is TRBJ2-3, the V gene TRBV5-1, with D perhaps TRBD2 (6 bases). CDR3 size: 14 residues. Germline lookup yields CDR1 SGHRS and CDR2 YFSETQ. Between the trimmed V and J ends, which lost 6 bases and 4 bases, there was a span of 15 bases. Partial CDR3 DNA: TGCGCCAGCAATTTCGGAGGGGCAGCAGATACG. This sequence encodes CASNFGGAADT. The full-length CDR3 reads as CASNFGGAADTQYF.

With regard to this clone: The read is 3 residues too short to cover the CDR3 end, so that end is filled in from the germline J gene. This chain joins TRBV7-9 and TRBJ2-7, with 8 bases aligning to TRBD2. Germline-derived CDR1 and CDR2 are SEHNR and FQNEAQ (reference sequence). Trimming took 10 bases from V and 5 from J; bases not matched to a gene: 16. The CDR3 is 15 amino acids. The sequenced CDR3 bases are TGTGCCACCAGGCACGGGGTAGCGGGATCCGACGAG. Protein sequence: CATRHGVAGSDE. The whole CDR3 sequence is CATRHGVAGSDEQYF.

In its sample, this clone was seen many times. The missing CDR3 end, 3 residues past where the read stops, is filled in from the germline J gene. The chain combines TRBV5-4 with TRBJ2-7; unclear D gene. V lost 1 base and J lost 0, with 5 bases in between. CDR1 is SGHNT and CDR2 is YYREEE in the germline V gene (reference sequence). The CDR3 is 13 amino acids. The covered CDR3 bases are TGTGCCAGCAGCTTGTCAGTCTCCTACGAG. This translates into CASSLSVSYE. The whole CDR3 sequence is CASSLSVSYEQYF.

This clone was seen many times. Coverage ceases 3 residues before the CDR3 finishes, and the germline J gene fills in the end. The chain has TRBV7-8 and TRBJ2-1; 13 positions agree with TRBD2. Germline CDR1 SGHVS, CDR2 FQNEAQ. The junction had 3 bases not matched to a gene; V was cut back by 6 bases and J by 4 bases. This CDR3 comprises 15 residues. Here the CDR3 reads CASSRTSGSYNEQFF. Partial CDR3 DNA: TGTGCCAGCAGTCGGACTAGCGGGAGTTACAATGAG.

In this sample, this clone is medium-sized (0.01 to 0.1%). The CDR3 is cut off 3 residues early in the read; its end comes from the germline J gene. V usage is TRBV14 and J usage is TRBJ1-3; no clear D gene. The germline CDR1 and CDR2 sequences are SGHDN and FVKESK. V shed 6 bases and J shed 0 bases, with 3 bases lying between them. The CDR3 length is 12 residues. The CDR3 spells CASSRSGNTIYF. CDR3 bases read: TGTGCCAGCAGTCGCTCTGGAAACACC.

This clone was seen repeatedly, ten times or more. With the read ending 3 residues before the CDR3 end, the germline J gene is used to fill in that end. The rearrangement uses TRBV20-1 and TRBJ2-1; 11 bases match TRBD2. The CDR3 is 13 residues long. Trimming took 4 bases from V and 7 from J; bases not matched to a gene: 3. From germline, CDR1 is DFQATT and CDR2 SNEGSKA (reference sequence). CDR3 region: CSAIRTSGNEQFF. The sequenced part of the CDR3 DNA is TGCAGTGCTATACGGACTAGCGGGAATGAG.

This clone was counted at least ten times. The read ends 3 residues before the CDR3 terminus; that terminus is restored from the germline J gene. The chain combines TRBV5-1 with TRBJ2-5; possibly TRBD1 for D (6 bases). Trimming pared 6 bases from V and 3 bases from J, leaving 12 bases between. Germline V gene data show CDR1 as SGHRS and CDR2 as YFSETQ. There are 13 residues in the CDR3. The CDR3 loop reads CASTGQPEETQYF. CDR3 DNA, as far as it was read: TGCGCCAGCACAGGACAGCCTGAAGAGACC.

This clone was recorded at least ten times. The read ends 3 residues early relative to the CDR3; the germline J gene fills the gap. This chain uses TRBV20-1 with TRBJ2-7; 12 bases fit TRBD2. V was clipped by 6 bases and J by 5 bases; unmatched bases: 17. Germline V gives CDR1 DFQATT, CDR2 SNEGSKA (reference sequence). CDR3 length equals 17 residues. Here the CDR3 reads CSARTRRLAGVGDEQYF. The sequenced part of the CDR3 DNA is TGCAGTGCCCGGACTCGCCGACTAGCGGGAGTGGGGGACGAG.

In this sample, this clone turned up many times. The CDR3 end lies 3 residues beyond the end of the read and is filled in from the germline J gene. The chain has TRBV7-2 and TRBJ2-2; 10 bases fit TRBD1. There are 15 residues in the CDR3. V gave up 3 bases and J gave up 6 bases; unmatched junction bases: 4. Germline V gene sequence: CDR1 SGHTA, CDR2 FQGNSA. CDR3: CASSFSGTGAGELFF. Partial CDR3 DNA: TGTGCCAGCAGCTTCAGTGGGACAGGGGCCGGGGAG.

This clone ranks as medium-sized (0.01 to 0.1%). CDR3 sequence reads: CASSDTGGAVEKLFF. The covered CDR3 bases are TGTGCCAGCAGTGATACAGGGGGCGCAGTTGAAAAA. The gene calls are TRBV6-1 and TRBJ1-4; TRBD1 matches 9 bases. From the germline J gene comes the end of the CDR3, since the read stops 3 residues before it. Trimming cost V 3 bases and J 7 bases; bases outside gene matches: 6. This CDR3 has 15 amino acids. The germline gives CDR1 MNHNS, CDR2 SASEGT.

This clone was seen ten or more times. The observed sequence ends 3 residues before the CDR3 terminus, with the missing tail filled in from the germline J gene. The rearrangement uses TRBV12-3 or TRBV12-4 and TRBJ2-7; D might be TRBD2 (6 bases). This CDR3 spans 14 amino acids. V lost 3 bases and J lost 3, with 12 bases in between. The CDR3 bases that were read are TGTGCCAGCAGTTTTTCAAACGGGGGCTACGAG. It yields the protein CASSFSNGGYE. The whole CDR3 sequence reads CASSFSNGGYEQYF.

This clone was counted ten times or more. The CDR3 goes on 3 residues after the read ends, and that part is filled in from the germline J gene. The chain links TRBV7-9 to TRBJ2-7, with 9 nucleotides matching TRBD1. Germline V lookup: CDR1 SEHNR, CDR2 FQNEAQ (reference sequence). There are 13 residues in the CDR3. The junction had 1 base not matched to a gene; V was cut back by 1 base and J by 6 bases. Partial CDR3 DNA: TGTGCCAGCAGCTTAGGGACAGGGGCCGAG. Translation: CASSLGTGAE. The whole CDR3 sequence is CASSLGTGAEQYF.

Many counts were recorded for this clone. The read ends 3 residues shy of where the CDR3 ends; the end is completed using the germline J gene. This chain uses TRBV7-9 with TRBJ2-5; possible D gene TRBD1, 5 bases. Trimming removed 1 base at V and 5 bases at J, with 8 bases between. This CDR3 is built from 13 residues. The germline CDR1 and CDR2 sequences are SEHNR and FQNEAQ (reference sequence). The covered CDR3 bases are TGTGCCAGCAGCTTAGTACAGGTGGAGACC. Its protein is CASSLVQVET. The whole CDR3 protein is CASSLVQVETQYF.

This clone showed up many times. The sequenced part of the CDR3 DNA is TGTGCCAGCAGTCCGGGTCTCTCTCGTGGC. The encoded protein is CASSPGLSRG. The full CDR3 sequence reads CASSPGLSRGYTF. V gene TRBV7-9 combines with J gene TRBJ1-2; no firm D call. The read halts 3 residues ahead of the CDR3 end, with the missing end drawn from the germline J gene. Germline V gene sequence: CDR1 SEHNR, CDR2 FQNEAQ (reference sequence). This CDR3 has 13 amino acids. V lost 6 bases and J lost 7, with 15 bases in between.

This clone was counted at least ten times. CDR3 amino acids: CASSSFGTSGANEQFF. The sequenced part of the CDR3 DNA is TGCGCCAGCAGCTCCTTCGGGACTAGCGGGGCCAATGAG. The rearrangement joins TRBV5-1 to TRBJ2-1, with TRBD2 matching over 13 bases. The CDR3 extends 3 residues past the end of the read, so its final part is completed from the germline J gene. The germline V gene has CDR1 SGHRS and CDR2 YFSETQ. This CDR3 region has 16 residues. Unmatched junction bases numbered 6, after V lost 3 bases and J lost 6 bases.

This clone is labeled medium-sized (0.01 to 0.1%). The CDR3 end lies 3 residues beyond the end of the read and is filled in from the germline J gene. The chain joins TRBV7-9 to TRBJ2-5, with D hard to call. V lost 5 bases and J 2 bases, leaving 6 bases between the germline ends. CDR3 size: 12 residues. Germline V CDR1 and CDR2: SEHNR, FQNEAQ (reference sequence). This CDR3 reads CASSPLQETQYF. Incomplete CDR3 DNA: TGTGCCAGCAGCCCCCTACAAGAGACC.

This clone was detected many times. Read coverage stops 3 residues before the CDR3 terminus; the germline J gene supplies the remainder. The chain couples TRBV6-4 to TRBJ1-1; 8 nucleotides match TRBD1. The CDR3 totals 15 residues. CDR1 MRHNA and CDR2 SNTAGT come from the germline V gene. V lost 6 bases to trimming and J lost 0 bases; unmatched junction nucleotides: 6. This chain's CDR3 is CASRPRQGMNTEAFF. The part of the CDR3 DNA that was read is TGTGCCAGCAGACCCCGACAGGGGATGAACACTGAA.

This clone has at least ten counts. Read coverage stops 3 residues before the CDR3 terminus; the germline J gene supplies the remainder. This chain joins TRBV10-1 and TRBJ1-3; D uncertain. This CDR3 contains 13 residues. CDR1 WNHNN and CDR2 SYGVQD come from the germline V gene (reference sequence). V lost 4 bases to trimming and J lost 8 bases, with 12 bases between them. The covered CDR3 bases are TGCGCCAGCAGTGCAAGGGTGACGGACACC. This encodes CASSARVTDT. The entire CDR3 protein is CASSARVTDTIYF.

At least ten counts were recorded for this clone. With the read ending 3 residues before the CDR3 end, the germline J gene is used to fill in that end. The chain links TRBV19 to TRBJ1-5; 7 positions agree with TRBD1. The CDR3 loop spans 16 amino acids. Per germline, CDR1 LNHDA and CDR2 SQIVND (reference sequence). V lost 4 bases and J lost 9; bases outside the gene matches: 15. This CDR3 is CASSNTGDITFWPQHF. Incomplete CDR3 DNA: TGTGCCAGTAGTAACACAGGGGACATTACCTTTTGGCCC.

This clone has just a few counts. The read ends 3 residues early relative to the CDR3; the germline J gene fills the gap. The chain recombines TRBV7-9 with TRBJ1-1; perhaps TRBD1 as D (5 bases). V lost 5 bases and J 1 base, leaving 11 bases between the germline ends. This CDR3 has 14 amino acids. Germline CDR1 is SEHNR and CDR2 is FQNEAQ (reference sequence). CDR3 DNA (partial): TGTGCCAGCAGCGGGTCCCAGGGGAACACTGAA. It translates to CASSGSQGNTE. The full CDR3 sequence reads CASSGSQGNTEAFF. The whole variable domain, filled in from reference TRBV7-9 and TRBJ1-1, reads DTGVSQNPRHKITKRGQNVTFRCDPISEHNRLYWYRQTLGQGPEFLTYFQNEAQLEKSRLLSDRFSAERPKGSFSTLEIQRTEQGDSAMYLCASSGSQGNTEAFFGQGTRLTVV.

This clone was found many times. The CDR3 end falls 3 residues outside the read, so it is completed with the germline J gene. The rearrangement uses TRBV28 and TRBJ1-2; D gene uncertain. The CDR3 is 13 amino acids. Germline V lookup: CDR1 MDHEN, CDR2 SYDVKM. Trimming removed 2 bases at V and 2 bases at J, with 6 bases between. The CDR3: CASSLGRNYGYTF. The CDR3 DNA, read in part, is TGTGCCAGCAGTTTAGGCAGGAACTATGGC.

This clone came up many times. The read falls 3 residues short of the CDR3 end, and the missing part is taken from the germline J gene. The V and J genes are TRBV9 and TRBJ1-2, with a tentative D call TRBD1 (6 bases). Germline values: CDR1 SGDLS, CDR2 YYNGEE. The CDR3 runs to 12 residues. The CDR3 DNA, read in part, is TGTGCCAGCAGCAGGGGGGGCAGCGGC. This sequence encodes CASSRGGSG. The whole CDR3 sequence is CASSRGGSGYTF.

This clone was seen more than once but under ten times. The CDR3 region is CASTLRGDFGYTF. The CDR3 DNA, read in part, is TGTGCCAGTACCCTCCGGGGGGACTTTGGC. The chain links TRBV19 to TRBJ1-2; possible D gene TRBD1, 5 bases. The read is 3 residues too short to cover the CDR3 end, so that end is filled in from the germline J gene. With 7 bases removed from V and 7 bases from J, the gap between germline ends came to 16 bases. The CDR3 covers 13 residues. CDR1 is LNHDA, CDR2 SQIVND, per germline (reference sequence). Based on the CDR3 plus reference TRBV19 and TRBJ1-2, the full variable domain is DGGITQSPKYLFRKEGQNVTLSCEQNLNHDAMYWYRQDPGQGLRLIYYSQIVNDFQKGDIAEGYSVSREKKESFPLTVTSAQKNPTAFYLCASTLRGDFGYTFGSGTRLTVV.

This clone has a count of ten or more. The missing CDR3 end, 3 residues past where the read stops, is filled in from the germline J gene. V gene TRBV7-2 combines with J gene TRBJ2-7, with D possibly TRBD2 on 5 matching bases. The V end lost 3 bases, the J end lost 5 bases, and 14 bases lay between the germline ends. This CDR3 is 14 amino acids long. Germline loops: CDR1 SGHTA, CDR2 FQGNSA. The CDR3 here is CASSFRTPSDEQYF. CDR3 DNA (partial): TGTGCCAGCAGCTTCAGGACTCCATCCGACGAG.